The entry below describes one T cell receptor beta chain. In this sample, this clonotype turned up a few times. No cognate antigen has been identified for it. Per-nucleotide qualities are absent, and no much larger clonotype sits a single base away. Ophthalmopathy patients had moderately to severely active disease, with a Clinical Activity Score of 3 or more, a NOSPECS grade of 4 or more, and a disease duration of less than 3 months. The study excluded patients with uncontrolled infections, other autoimmune diseases, pregnancy or lactation. Diagnoses were based on clinical symptoms, serum thyroxine and TRAb, thyroid ultrasound and orbital computed tomography. PBMCs were separated from 10 ml of fresh peripheral blood using Ficoll-Paque density gradient centrifugation. Total RNA was extracted using Trizol reagent, and RNA quality was assessed on an Agilent 2100 Bioanalyzer. The TCR beta CDR3 regions were amplified from the RNA transcripts. A first-round RT-PCR of the TCR CDR3 used the HTBI primer set with the Qiagen OneStep RT-PCR kit. The libraries were constructed in a second round of multiplex PCR and then size-selected and purified. Libraries were sequenced paired-end with 100 bp reads on an Illumina HiSeq2000. As for how the authors treated the data: Raw data were processed with SOAPnuke, discarding reads with adapters, uncalled bases, mean Phred below 15, or no exact constant-primer or identifier match. High-quality paired reads were merged with COPE v1.2.5, and unique nucleotide sequences were defined as clonotypes. MiTCR v1.1 was used to align clonotypes to the IMGT TRBV, TRBD and TRBJ reference segments. The analysis was restricted to V-J combinations with a frequency above 0.0001, which together covered 99.2% of the repertoires. A TCS score was defined as the ratio of F50 (clonal expansion) to E x V (chaos), with BLOSUM62-based TCRdist applied between CDR3 peptides within each V-J. Welch's t-statistics and random forest reduced roughly 530 V-J features to roughly 13, which were used in a naive Bayes classifier (R e1071). TCRdb reprocessing: public reads trimmed at Q25 with fastp, clones called with MiXCR, in-frame beta chains kept. Rows merge per CDR3 protein into single entries with the most common DNA and genes. The V and J calls, along with clone size, are taken from TCRdb and not from the paper's own processing. This sample has hundreds of thousands of distinct CDR3 sequences in its table, and approximately 23% of those were observed once. The top ten constitute approximately 54% of the sample.

This sample is part of a study of T cells in Graves' hyperthyroidism and ophthalmopathy (dated by TCRdb to between 2018 and 2020). In the study overall: Peripheral blood was collected at initial diagnosis, before any treatment. In addition, the study compared T-cell repertoires in thyroid tissue and in blood from five or six Graves' hyperthyroidism patients. Following sampling, methimazole starting at 30 mg daily was given to hyperthyroidism patients, and high-dose intravenous methylprednisolone was given to ophthalmopathy patients. To identify TCR V-J signatures that set the groups apart, the researchers used a discovery cohort of 100 patients, made up of around 42 with Graves' ophthalmopathy and some 55 with stable Graves' hyperthyroidism. An independent validation cohort of 18 to 20 hyperthyroidism patients and about 16 patients who later progressed to ophthalmopathy tested prospective prediction of ophthalmopathy. The roughly 100 discovery patients were randomly divided into training and test sets at a 7:3 ratio. According to the paper, TCR Vbeta CDR3 sequencing was carried out on around 140 peripheral blood samples, which came from around 43 ophthalmopathy, roughly 75 hyperthyroidism and some 17 progressor patients.

General findings and caveats noted by the study authors: In validation, the model predicted progression to ophthalmopathy a median of approximately 6.6 months before onset, with approximately 71% sensitivity and 72.22% specificity. No statistical method was used to set the sample size in advance, and investigators knew the group allocation. Ophthalmopathy was separated from stable hyperthyroidism by a 13 V-J signature model, with over 85% sensitivity and about 81% specificity obtained in cross-validation and 80%/75% obtained in testing. Most expanded thyroid clonotypes (frequency above 0.001) were also detected in blood, a finding suggesting that blood repertoires may reflect thyroid immune responses.

From a lookup of the germline V gene (reference sequence), CDR1 and CDR2 are LGHDT and YNNKEL. V and J are trimmed by 4 bases and 16 bases, and the gene matches miss 9 bases of the junction. The CDR3 contains 13 residues, cysteine and phenylalanine counted. Of all the DNA, just the CDR3 is kept, 39 bases in frame from base 1. The rearrangement joined TRBV3-1 to TRBJ1-6, with 8 middle bases fitting TRBD1. The TCR originated in a woman in her 70s with Graves' ophthalmopathy. The source material was blood. The nucleotides read TGTGCCAGCAGCCCTACAGACAGGGGACTACTCCACTTT. Translated, this is CASSPTDRGLLHF.